This T cell receptor beta chain derives from a study of cytomegalovirus exposure and HLA in healthy donors. PCR was performed using 60 Vbeta and 13 Jbeta primers. The protocol was immunoSEQ multiplex PCR, while the TCRdb copy is restricted to in-frame clones and leaves out a portion. Here the sample spans 80,000 to 95,000 clones, about three quarters being singletons. To note about this clone: What it recognizes is unknown.

Per the germline V gene, CDR1 is SGHVS and CDR2 is FQNEAQ. J was trimmed by 8 bases and V by 5 bases; bases with no gene match: 17. The CDR3 has 17 residues. Findings and limits, study-wide: Accurate predictions that matched the HLA-A and HLA-B alleles of most subjects were reportedly made from TCR beta sequences.

This chain uses TRBV7-8 with TRBJ2-1; TRBD2 matches at 8 bases. This receptor was taken from a female donor in good health and CMV-seronegative. The sequencing input was PBMCs. This CDR3 is CASSARPGTSLLDEQFF. In nucleotides, the CDR3 is TGTGCCAGCAGCGCTCGACCCGGGACTAGTCTCCTGGATGAGCAGTTCTTC.